This is a list of T cell receptor beta chains from one sample in a study of shared clonotypes between healthy human individuals. TCRdb's copy holds only in-frame clones and misses some; the assay was immunoSEQ multiplex PCR. The sample lists just over 2,000,000 clones, less than 95% occurring once. The material sequenced was naive CD8+ T cells sorted from blood. Receptor source: a man aged 18 to 29 in good health. CDR3s include the opening cysteine and the closing phenylalanine or tryptophan. The D gene is left open where the match is weak. Clone size is stated in some rows and not others, as once, few, many or a class when expanded.

j_call clone_size d_call v_call cdr3_nt cdr3_aa
TRBJ2-7 NA TRBD2 TRBV7-2 TGTGCCAGCAGCTCTGGCGGGCTAGCGGGAGTTGAGCAGTACTTC CASSSGGLAGVEQYF
TRBJ1-2 NA NA TRBV27 TGTGCCAGCAGTTTAACCGAGACCCCGAAGGACTATGGCTACACCTTC CASSLTETPKDYGYTF
TRBJ2-7 NA NA TRBV2 TGTGCCAGCAGTGAAACTGGTTACGAGCAGTACTTC CASSETGYEQYF
TRBJ2-5 NA NA TRBV29-1 TGCAGCACCAGGGGTTTAGAGACCCAGTACTTC CSTRGLETQYF
TRBJ1-2 NA NA TRBV27 TGTGCCAGCAGTTTAGTCCCGGGGGCGGGGTATGGCTACACCTTC CASSLVPGAGYGYTF
TRBJ2-7 NA NA TRBV5-4 TGTGCCAGCAGCTTGATGGGGGCCGGCCTCGAGCAGTACTTC CASSLMGAGLEQYF
TRBJ1-5 few TRBD1 TRBV2 TGTGCCAGCGACGGGACAGGGGTAGAGGGTAGCAATCAGCCCCAGCATTTT CASDGTGVEGSNQPQHF
TRBJ2-3 NA NA TRBV7-2 TGTGCCAGCAGCTTAGTAAAGCCACGGTCTAGCACAGATACGCAGTATTTT CASSLVKPRSSTDTQYF
TRBJ1-1 NA NA TRBV10-3 TGTGCCATCAGTGAGTCGGACAGCAACACTGAAGCTTTCTTT CAISESDSNTEAFF
TRBJ2-2 NA TRBD2 TRBV6-1 TGTGCCAGCAGTGAAGTGGGGGGGAACGGGGAGCTGTTTTTT CASSEVGGNGELFF
TRBJ1-5 NA TRBD1 TRBV27 TGTGCCAGCAGTCAGGGACAGGGTCCCCCGAATCAGCCCCAGCATTTT CASSQGQGPPNQPQHF
TRBJ2-7 NA TRBD1 TRBV11-2 TGTGCCAGCAGCTTAGTATTTGGGACAGGCTTCGAGCAGTACTTC CASSLVFGTGFEQYF
TRBJ2-3 NA NA TRBV7-9 TGTGCCAGCAGTTACCCCTCGATGGGGGTTAGCACAGATACGCAGTATTTT CASSYPSMGVSTDTQYF
TRBJ2-3 NA NA TRBV7-9 TGTGCCAGCAGCTCCCAGGCCTTAGGACTTACTAGCACAGATACGCAGTATTTT CASSSQALGLTSTDTQYF
TRBJ2-7 NA NA TRBV4-3 TGCGCCAGCAGCCCCTCCCCCCTGGTGGGCGAGCAGTACTTC CASSPSPLVGEQYF
TRBJ1-2 NA NA TRBV19 TGTGCCAGTTTGGCGCCATATGGCTACACCTTC CASLAPYGYTF
TRBJ1-3 NA NA TRBV10-2 TGCGCCAGCAGTGAGGTTGGCTCTGGAAACACCATATATTTT CASSEVGSGNTIYF
TRBJ2-7 NA TRBD1 TRBV13 TGTGCCAGCAGCAACAGGGGGATCTCCTACGAGCAGTACTTC CASSNRGISYEQYF
TRBJ1-1 NA TRBD1 TRBV27 TGTGCCAGCAGGGTTTTACAGGGGTACACTGAAGCTTTCTTT CASRVLQGYTEAFF
TRBJ2-7 NA NA TRBV7-9 TGTGCCAGCAGCTTAGTCGGGGCCGGGGAACTATTCGGCGAGCAGTACTTC CASSLVGAGELFGEQYF
TRBJ2-1 NA TRBD2 TRBV11-1 TGTGCCAGCAGCTTAGCGCAGGGACTAGCCTATGAGCAGTTCTTC CASSLAQGLAYEQFF
TRBJ1-2 NA TRBD1 TRBV10-3 TGTGCCATCAGTGAGTCTAGGCCAGGGGGGAATGGCTACACCTTC CAISESRPGGNGYTF
TRBJ2-5 once TRBD2 TRBV29-1 TGCAGCGTCTCGGCGGGGGGTTTGAGGGAAGAGACCCAGTACTTC CSVSAGGLREETQYF
TRBJ2-3 NA TRBD2 TRBV5-4 TGTGCCAGCAGCTCTAGCGGGGGGCTAGATACGCAGTATTTT CASSSSGGLDTQYF
TRBJ2-7 NA NA TRBV5-4 TGTGCCAGCAGCTTGGTGGACTCCGAGCAGTACTTC CASSLVDSEQYF
TRBJ2-1 NA NA TRBV10-3 TGTGCCATCAGTGAGCGGGATCCGGGGTACAATGAGCAGTTCTTC CAISERDPGYNEQFF
TRBJ2-3 NA TRBD2 TRBV4-1 TGCGCCAGCAACTTGAACGCGGGGGGGACAGATACGCAGTATTTT CASNLNAGGTDTQYF
TRBJ1-1 NA NA TRBV4-1 TGCGCCAGCAGCCAAGAACGTAACGTGGCTGAAGCTTTCTTT CASSQERNVAEAFF
TRBJ1-1 NA NA TRBV29-1 TGCAGCGTTGAAGTATACGGCCAAACGAACACTGAAGCTTTCTTT CSVEVYGQTNTEAFF
TRBJ2-1 once TRBD2 TRBV4-3 TGCGCCAGCAGCCAAGTCCGTGGGAGGGCCTACAATGAGCAGTTCTTC CASSQVRGRAYNEQFF
TRBJ2-4 NA TRBD1 TRBV2 TGTGCCAGCAGTGGGGACAGGGAGCTGGCCAAAAACATTCAGTACTTC CASSGDRELAKNIQYF
TRBJ1-3 NA TRBD1 TRBV4-1 TGCGCCAGCAGCCAACCGACAGGGGCTTTAAACACCATATATTTT CASSQPTGALNTIYF
TRBJ1-5 few NA TRBV28 TGTGCCAGCAGCCAACCTGGGGGGGGTCAGCCCCAGCATTTT CASSQPGGGQPQHF
TRBJ2-3 NA TRBD2 TRBV2 TGTGCCAGCAGCGGGACTAGCGGAACTGTGGATACGCAGTATTTT CASSGTSGTVDTQYF
TRBJ1-1 NA NA TRBV5-1 TGCGCCAGCAGCTTGGAGGGAGGGATCACTGAAGCTTTCTTT CASSLEGGITEAFF
TRBJ2-1 NA NA TRBV27 TGTGCCAGCAGTTCCGGTTCGGTCGGCTACAATGAGCAGTTCTTC CASSSGSVGYNEQFF
TRBJ2-3 NA TRBD2 TRBV27 TGTGCCAGCAGGACGGGACTAGCGGGGGAATTCAGCACAGATACGCAGTATTTT CASRTGLAGEFSTDTQYF
TRBJ2-5 NA TRBD1 TRBV7-8 TGTGCCAGCAGCTTTCTCGTCACAGGGGCGAACCAAGAGACCCAGTACTTC CASSFLVTGANQETQYF
TRBJ2-3 NA TRBD2 TRBV7-2 TGTGCCAGCCGACCCACGGGGCGGGAGGAAAGCACAGATACGCAGTATTTT CASRPTGREESTDTQYF
TRBJ1-4 NA NA TRBV7-9 TGTGCCAGCAGCCTTGAAGGACAGTTCCCGTGGACTAATGAAAAACTGTTTTTT CASSLEGQFPWTNEKLFF
TRBJ2-7 NA NA TRBV2 TGTGCCAGCAGTGAATTCGGGGGAGCGGTTTACGAGCAGTACTTC CASSEFGGAVYEQYF
TRBJ1-1 NA NA TRBV10-1 TGCGCCAGCAGTGAGTCCCTGAGGAGCACTGAAGCTTTCTTT CASSESLRSTEAFF